The TCR beta chain under discussion was sequenced for a study of blood T cells in healthy people across ages. V lost 5 bases, J lost 8 bases, and 11 bases stayed unmatched. This CDR3 region has 14 residues. Using a J-beta primer mix together with a sample-barcoded 5' primer, a second PCR was run for 7 to 11 cycles. Each TCR beta cDNA got a 12-nucleotide random molecular identifier. TCRdb analysed the 5' RACE reads with MiXCR anew, one entry per CDR3 protein. The sample includes around 600,000 distinct CDR3 sequences, about 45% of them seen just once. The specimen sequenced was blood. V gene TRBV12-3 or TRBV12-4 combines with J gene TRBJ1-2; 7 nucleotides align to TRBD1. The clonotype comes from an older man in good health. The CDR3 protein is CASSPNRGGWGYTF. The CDR3, as DNA: TGTGCCAGCAGTCCAAACAGGGGAGGGTGGGGCTACACCTTC.